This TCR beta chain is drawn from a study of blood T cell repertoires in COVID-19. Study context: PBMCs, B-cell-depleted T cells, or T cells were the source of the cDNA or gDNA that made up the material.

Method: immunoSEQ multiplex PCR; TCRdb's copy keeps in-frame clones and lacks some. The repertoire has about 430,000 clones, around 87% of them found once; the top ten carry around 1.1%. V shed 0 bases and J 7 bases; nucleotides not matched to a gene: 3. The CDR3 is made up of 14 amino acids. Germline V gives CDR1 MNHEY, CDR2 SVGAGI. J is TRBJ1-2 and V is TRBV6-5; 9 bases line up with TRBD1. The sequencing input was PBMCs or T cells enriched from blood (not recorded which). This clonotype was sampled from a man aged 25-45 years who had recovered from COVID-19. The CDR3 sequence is CASSYSPGQGGYTF. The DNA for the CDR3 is TGTGCCAGCAGTTACTCACCGGGACAGGGTGGCTACACCTTC.